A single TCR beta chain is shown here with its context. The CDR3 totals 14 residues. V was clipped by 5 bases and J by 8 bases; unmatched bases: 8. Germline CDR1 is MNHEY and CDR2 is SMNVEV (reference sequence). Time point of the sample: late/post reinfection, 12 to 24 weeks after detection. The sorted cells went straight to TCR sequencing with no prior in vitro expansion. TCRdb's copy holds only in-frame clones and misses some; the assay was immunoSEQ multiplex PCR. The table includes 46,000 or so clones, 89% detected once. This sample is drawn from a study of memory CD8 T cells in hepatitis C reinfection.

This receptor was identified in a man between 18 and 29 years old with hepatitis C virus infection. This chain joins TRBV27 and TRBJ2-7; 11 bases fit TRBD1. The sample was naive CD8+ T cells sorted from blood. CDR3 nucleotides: TGTGCCAGCAGTCAGGGGACAGGGGGAAACCAGCAGTACTTC. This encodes CASSQGTGGNQQYF.